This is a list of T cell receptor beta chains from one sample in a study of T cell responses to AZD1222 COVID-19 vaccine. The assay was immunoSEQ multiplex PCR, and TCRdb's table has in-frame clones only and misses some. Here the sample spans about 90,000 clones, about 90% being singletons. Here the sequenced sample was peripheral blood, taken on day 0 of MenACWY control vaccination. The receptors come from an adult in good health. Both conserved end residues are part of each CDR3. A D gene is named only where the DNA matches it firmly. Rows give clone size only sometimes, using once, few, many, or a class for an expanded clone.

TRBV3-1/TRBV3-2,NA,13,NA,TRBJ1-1,CASSQWGDTEAFF,TGTGCCAGCAGCCAGTGGGGGGACACTGAAGCTTTCTTT
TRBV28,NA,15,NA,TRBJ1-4,CASSQPGATNEKLFF,TGTGCCAGCAGTCAACCGGGGGCTACTAATGAAAAACTGTTTTTT
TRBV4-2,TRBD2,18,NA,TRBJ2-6,CASSQVWGGSSGANVLTF,TGTGCCAGCAGCCAAGTCTGGGGGGGGAGCTCTGGGGCCAACGTCCTGACTTTC
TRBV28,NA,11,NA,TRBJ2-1,CASNSGHGQFF,TGTGCCAGCAACTCGGGACATGGGCAGTTCTTC
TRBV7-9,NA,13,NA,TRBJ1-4,CASSTDGNEKLFF,TGTGCCAGCAGCACGGACGGCAATGAAAAACTGTTTTTT
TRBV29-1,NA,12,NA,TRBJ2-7,CSVETVSYEQYF,TGCAGCGTTGAAACGGTCTCCTACGAGCAGTACTTC
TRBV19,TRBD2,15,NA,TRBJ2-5,CASGGSGGWQETQYF,TGTGCCAGCGGGGGAAGCGGGGGATGGCAAGAGACCCAGTACTTC
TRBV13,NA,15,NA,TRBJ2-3,CASSLTREPTDTQYF,TGTGCCAGCAGCTTAACCCGGGAACCCACAGATACGCAGTATTTT
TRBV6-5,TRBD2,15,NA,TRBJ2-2,CASSSAGEGTGELFF,TGTGCCAGCAGTTCCGCGGGAGAGGGCACCGGGGAGCTGTTTTTT
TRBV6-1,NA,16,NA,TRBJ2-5,CASSDQPGSLGETQYF,TGTGCCAGCAGTGACCAACCGGGATCGCTGGGGGAGACCCAGTACTTC
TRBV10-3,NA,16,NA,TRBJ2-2,CAISDQTGTNTGELFF,TGTGCCATCAGTGACCAAACAGGGACGAACACCGGGGAGCTGTTTTTT
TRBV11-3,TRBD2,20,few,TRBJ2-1,CASSLDGPRLAGGPRNEQFF,TGTGCCAGCAGCTTAGACGGCCCGCGGCTAGCGGGGGGGCCGCGGAATGAGCAGTTCTTC
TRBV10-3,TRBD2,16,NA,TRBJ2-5,CAISDTSGGAEETQYF,TGTGCCATCAGTGACACTAGCGGGGGGGCGGAAGAGACCCAGTACTTC
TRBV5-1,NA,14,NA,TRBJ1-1,CASSLAGGSTEAFF,TGCGCCAGCAGCTTGGCGGGGGGTTCTACTGAAGCTTTCTTT
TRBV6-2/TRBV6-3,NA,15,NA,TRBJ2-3,CASSWDNSGTDTQYF,TGTGCCAGCAGTTGGGACAACTCGGGGACAGATACGCAGTATTTT
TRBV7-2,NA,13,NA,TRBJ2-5,CASGRPNQETQYF,TGTGCCAGCGGAAGACCTAACCAAGAGACCCAGTACTTC
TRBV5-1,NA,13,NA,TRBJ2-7,CASSLQSSYEQYF,TGCGCCAGCAGTCTACAGTCCTCCTACGAGCAGTACTTC
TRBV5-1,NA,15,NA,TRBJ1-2,CASSHGAGENYGYTF,TGCGCCAGCAGCCACGGGGCAGGGGAGAATTATGGCTACACCTTC
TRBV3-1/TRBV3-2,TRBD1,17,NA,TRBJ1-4,CASSQDKGAQTNEKLFF,TGTGCCAGCAGCCAAGATAAGGGGGCTCAAACTAATGAAAAACTGTTTTTT
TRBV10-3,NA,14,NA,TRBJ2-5,CAISGPPGGETQYF,TGTGCCATCAGTGGCCCTCCGGGCGGGGAGACCCAGTACTTC
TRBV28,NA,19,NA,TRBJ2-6,CASSLLALRLRAGANVLTF,TGTGCCAGCAGTTTATTAGCCCTGCGCCTCAGAGCTGGGGCCAACGTCCTGACTTTC
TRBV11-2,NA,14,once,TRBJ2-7,CASSLVPLGYEQYF,TGTGCCAGCAGCTTAGTTCCCCTTGGCTACGAGCAGTACTTC
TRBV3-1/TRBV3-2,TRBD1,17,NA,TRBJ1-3,CASSQAGTGVSGNTIYF,TGTGCCAGCAGCCAAGCCGGGACAGGGGTCTCTGGAAACACCATATATTTT
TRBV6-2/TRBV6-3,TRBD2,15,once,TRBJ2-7,CASSRPGTSSYEQYF,TGTGCCAGCAGCCGGCCCGGGACTAGCTCATACGAGCAGTACTTC
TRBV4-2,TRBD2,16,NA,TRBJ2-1,CASSQESSGPYNEQFF,TGTGCCAGCAGCCAAGAGTCTAGCGGGCCTTACAATGAGCAGTTCTTC
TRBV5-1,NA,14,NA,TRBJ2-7,CASSSSTGRNEQYF,TGCGCCAGCAGCTCATCGACAGGCCGGAACGAGCAGTACTTC
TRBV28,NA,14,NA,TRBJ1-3,CASSLSGSGNTIYF,TGTGCCAGCAGTTTATCTGGGAGTGGAAACACCATATATTTT
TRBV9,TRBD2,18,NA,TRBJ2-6,CASSNTGRANSGANVLTF,TGTGCCAGCAGCAACACCGGGAGGGCCAACTCTGGGGCCAACGTCCTGACTTTC
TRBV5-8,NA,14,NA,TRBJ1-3,CASSSGMPGNTIYF,TGTGCCAGCAGTTCAGGGATGCCTGGAAACACCATATATTTT
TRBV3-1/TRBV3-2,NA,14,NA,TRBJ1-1,CASSPNAGGGEAFF,TGTGCCAGCAGCCCCAATGCGGGGGGCGGTGAAGCTTTCTTT
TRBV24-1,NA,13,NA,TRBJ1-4,CATSDSGGFELFF,TGTGCCACCAGTGATTCTGGGGGGTTTGAACTGTTTTTT
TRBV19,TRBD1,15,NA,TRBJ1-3,CAITTGRNSGNTIYF,TGTGCCATCACGACAGGGAGAAACTCTGGAAACACCATATATTTT
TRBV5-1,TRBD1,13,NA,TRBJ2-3,CASSRTGADTQYF,TGCGCCAGCAGCAGGACAGGGGCAGATACGCAGTATTTT
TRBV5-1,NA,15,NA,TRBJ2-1,CASSLVGGPVNEQFF,TGCGCCAGCAGCTTGGTTGGCGGGCCCGTCAATGAGCAGTTCTTC
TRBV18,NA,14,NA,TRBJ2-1,CASSPSGIYNEQFF,TGTGCCAGCTCACCATCAGGAATTTACAATGAGCAGTTCTTC
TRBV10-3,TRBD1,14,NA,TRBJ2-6,CATPDRAGANVLTF,TGTGCCACCCCCGACAGGGCTGGGGCCAACGTCCTGACTTTC
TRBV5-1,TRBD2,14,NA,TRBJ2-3,CASRTSGSTDTQYF,TGCGCCAGCAGGACTAGCGGGAGCACAGATACGCAGTATTTT
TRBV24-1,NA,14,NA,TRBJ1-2,CATSEPTSNYGYTF,TGTGCCACCAGCGAGCCGACAAGCAACTATGGCTACACCTTC
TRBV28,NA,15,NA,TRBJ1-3,CASRGGARARNTIYF,TGTGCCAGCAGGGGGGGGGCCAGGGCTCGAAACACCATATATTTT
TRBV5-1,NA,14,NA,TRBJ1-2,CASSLGQQVYGYTF,TGCGCCAGCAGCTTGGGACAGCAAGTCTATGGCTACACCTTC
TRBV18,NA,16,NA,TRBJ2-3,CASSPFLRGDTDTQYF,TGTGCCAGCTCACCTTTCCTCAGGGGAGACACAGATACGCAGTATTTT
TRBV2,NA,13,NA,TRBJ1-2,CASRPGEDYGYTF,TGTGCCAGCAGACCAGGGGAAGACTATGGCTACACCTTC
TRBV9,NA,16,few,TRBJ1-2,CASSPYPKGGKGGYTF,TGTGCCAGCAGCCCTTACCCTAAAGGGGGGAAGGGTGGCTACACCTTC
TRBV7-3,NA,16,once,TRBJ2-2,CASSLNSGPNTGELFF,TGTGCCAGCAGCTTAAATTCGGGCCCGAACACCGGGGAGCTGTTTTTT